This T cell receptor (beta chain) was recovered during a study of CD8 T cells in ankylosing spondylitis. From the 5' RACE reads, TCRdb called clonotypes with MiXCR, one entry per CDR3 protein. The sample has about 130,000 distinct CDR3 sequences, 9.3% seen once. In its sample, this clonotype was seen many times. Antigen unknown. V lost 5 bases, J lost 5 bases, and 7 bases lay in between. The CDR3 is 11 amino acids. Per germline, CDR1 KGHSH and CDR2 LQKENI. Findings and caveats of the study: Researchers report that disease-linked clones proved CD8+ and relatively rare in peripheral blood. Seemingly distinctive of ankylosing spondylitis blood was a TCR beta motif formed by eight highly homologous variants.

Sequencing used blood, either unsorted or a sorted T cell fraction (not recorded which). V gene TRBV18 combines with J gene TRBJ2-7, with D unclear. The receptor was derived from a male donor with ankylosing spondylitis or in good health (not recorded which). CDR3 coding DNA: TGTGCCAGCTCAACCAGAGACGAGCAGTACTTC. Translation: CASSTRDEQYF.